These 17 T cell receptor beta chains came from one sample sequenced in a study of shared clonotypes between healthy human individuals. TCRdb's copy holds only in-frame clones and misses some; the assay was immunoSEQ multiplex PCR. The sample records roughly 1,500,000 clones, approximately 98% being singletons. Sample: naive CD4+ T cells sorted from blood. The subset was: CD45RA+ positively selected. The receptors were sampled from a man aged 25-45 years in good health.

The chain is built from TRBV6-1 and TRBJ1-1; D unclear. The CDR3 is made up of 16 amino acids. The V gene's germline CDR1 is MNHNS and CDR2 SASEGT. V lost 2 bases and J 2 bases, leaving 15 bases between the germline ends. CDR3 DNA: TGTGCCAGCAGTGAATATCCGTCAGGTAAAAACACTGAAGCTTTCTTT. Residues: CASSEYPSGKNTEAFF.

J is TRBJ2-5 and V is TRBV9; D may match TRBD1 or TRBD2 (5 bases each). This CDR3 has 16 amino acids. V was pared by 0 bases and J by 1 base, with 13 bases between. From germline, CDR1 is SGDLS and CDR2 YYNGEE. The CDR3 nucleotides read TGTGCCAGCAGCGTAGGAGGGACCCGTGGCCAAGAGACCCAGTACTTC. Residues: CASSVGGTRGQETQYF.

The chain links TRBV5-1 to TRBJ2-6; 7 nucleotides line up with TRBD1. The V gene end was trimmed by 3 bases and the J gene end by 0 bases; junction bases not matched to a gene: 9. The CDR3 has 18 amino acids. Germline CDR1 SGHRS, CDR2 YFSETQ. The CDR3, as DNA: TGCGCCAGCAGCTCCCAGACAGGGATCTTCTCTGGGGCCAACGTCCTGACTTTC. Amino acids: CASSSQTGIFSGANVLTF. The full variable domain, in which reference TRBV5-1 and TRBJ2-6 provide the parts outside the CDR3, is KAGVTQTPRYLIKTRGQQVTLSCSPISGHRSVSWYQQTPGQGLQFLFEYFSETQRNKGNFPGRFSGRQFSNSRSEMNVSTLELGDSALYLCASSSQTGIFSGANVLTFGAGSRLTVL.

J is TRBJ1-2 and V is TRBV27; TRBD1 might be the D (5 bases). There are 11 residues in the CDR3. Trimming took off 6 bases at V and 8 bases at J, with 10 bases between the two ends. Looked up from germline, CDR1 is MNHEY and CDR2 is SMNVEV (reference sequence). In nucleotides, the CDR3 is TGTGCCAGCAGCCAGGGATACGGCTACACCTTC. Its protein is CASSQGYGYTF.

This clone was recorded only once. The chain joins TRBV20-1 to TRBJ2-1; D unresolved. The V gene's germline CDR1 is DFQATT and CDR2 SNEGSKA (reference sequence). V was pared by 6 bases and J by 9 bases, with 9 bases between. The CDR3 has 10 residues. This chain's CDR3 is CSAGVGEQFF. The CDR3 nucleotides read TGCAGTGCCGGAGTAGGTGAGCAGTTCTTC.

V gene TRBV2 combines with J gene TRBJ1-2; D is perhaps TRBD1 (5 bases). Looked up from germline, CDR1 is SNHLY and CDR2 is FYNNEI. Trimming pared 2 bases from V and 7 bases from J, leaving 17 bases between. There are 15 residues in the CDR3. The DNA of the CDR3 is TGTGCCAGCAGTGAATTGAGGACGGGGCCTTTTGGCTACACCTTC. Protein sequence: CASSELRTGPFGYTF.

This clone showed up just once. The CDR3 DNA follows: TGTGCCAGCAGTTCGCCGGGACAGGCCTACGAGCAGTACTTC. Its protein is CASSSPGQAYEQYF. The genes are TRBV28 and TRBJ2-7; 8 bases fit TRBD1. V lost 4 bases to trimming and J lost 2 bases; unmatched junction nucleotides: 4. The germline V gene has CDR1 MDHEN and CDR2 SYDVKM. CDR3 length equals 14 residues.

Concerning this clone itself: The same CDR3 arises from other DNA sequences in this sample as well. CDR3 loop: CASSQDRGTDTQYF. The CDR3 DNA is TGTGCCAGCAGCCAGGACAGGGGGACAGATACGCAGTATTTT. V and J are TRBV5-4 and TRBJ2-3; 10 nucleotides match TRBD1. This CDR3 spans 14 amino acids. The V segment lost 4 bases and the J segment 3 bases; nucleotides outside the gene matches: 2. Per germline, CDR1 SGHNT and CDR2 YYREEE (reference sequence).

The chain employs TRBV11-3 and TRBJ2-1, with D possibly TRBD2 on 6 matching bases. Germline CDR1 is SGHNT and CDR2 is YENEEA. V was cut by 2 bases and J by 10 bases, with 15 bases left in between. The CDR3 has 14 amino acids. CDR3 nucleotides: TGTGCCAGCAGCTTATCCTACGGGAGCGGCGAGCAGTTCTTC. This codes for CASSLSYGSGEQFF.

V usage is TRBV14 and J usage is TRBJ2-5; possibly TRBD2 for D (7 bases). Germline CDR1 reads SGHDN; CDR2 reads FVKESK. CDR3 length: 16 amino acids. V gave up 2 bases and J gave up 3 bases, with 16 bases separating them. The CDR3 nucleotides read TGTGCCAGCAGCCAACGCACCGGGGGGCGTGAAGAGACCCAGTACTTC. It yields the protein CASSQRTGGREETQYF.

This chain connects TRBV5-8 to TRBJ2-2, with no clear D. V gave up 4 bases and J gave up 0 bases, with 7 bases separating them. There are 14 residues in the CDR3. Germline assignment: CDR1 SGHTS and CDR2 YDEGEE. The CDR3: CASSLSANTGELFF. DNA of the CDR3: TGTGCCAGCAGCCTATCCGCGAACACCGGGGAGCTGTTTTTT. Full variable domain (remainder filled in from reference TRBV5-8 and TRBJ2-2): EAGVTQSPTHLIKTRGQQATLRCSPISGHTSVYWYQQALGLGLQFLLWYDEGEERNRGNFPPRFSGRQFPNYSSELNVNALELEDSALYLCASSLSANTGELFFGEGSRLTVL.

The V and J genes are TRBV25-1 and TRBJ1-1; maybe TRBD1 (5 bases). Germline V gives CDR1 MGHDK, CDR2 SYGVNS. This CDR3 region has 14 residues. Trimming cost V 2 bases and J 0 bases, with 7 bases left between them. DNA of the CDR3: TGTGCCAGCAGTGAACAGGGTATGAACACTGAAGCTTTCTTT. The encoded protein is CASSEQGMNTEAFF.

The V call is TRBV28, the J call TRBJ2-2, with a weak D call TRBD2 (6 bases). Germline V gene lookup returns CDR1 MDHEN and CDR2 SYDVKM. V was pared by 2 bases and J by 1 base, with 17 bases between. This CDR3 has 18 amino acids. This CDR3 reads CASSLRSVPGGNTGELFF. The CDR3 region has the DNA TGTGCCAGCAGTTTAAGATCAGTACCCGGGGGGAACACCGGGGAGCTGTTTTTT.

The rearrangement uses TRBV20-1 and TRBJ1-2; D not resolved. This CDR3 contains 11 residues. Deletions cut 3 bases from V and 8 bases from J, with 10 bases between. Per the germline V gene, CDR1 is DFQATT and CDR2 is SNEGSKA (reference sequence). The CDR3 loop is CSARGWEGYTF. The CDR3, as DNA: TGCAGTGCTAGGGGCTGGGAGGGCTACACCTTC.

Concerning this clone: At the DNA level, this CDR3 is encoded by other sequences in the same sample as well. V and J are TRBV10-3 and TRBJ2-7; D is unclear. CDR3 size: 12 residues. Germline V lookup: CDR1 ENHRY, CDR2 SYGVKD. V was pared by 3 bases and J by 1 base, with 4 bases between. The CDR3 spells CAISERSYEQYF. DNA of the CDR3: TGTGCCATCAGTGAAAGGTCCTACGAGCAGTACTTC.

The rearrangement links TRBV30 to TRBJ1-2; possibly TRBD1 for D (5 bases). The germline gives CDR1 GTSNPN, CDR2 SVGIG (reference sequence). The CDR3 has 12 residues. Trimming left V 5 bases short and J 8 bases short, with 15 bases between. The CDR3 spells CAWVRESWGYTF. The CDR3 nucleotides are TGTGCCTGGGTCAGGGAGTCATGGGGCTACACCTTC.

The chain is built from TRBV30 and TRBJ2-7; the D is unclear. Germline-derived CDR1 and CDR2 are GTSNPN and SVGIG (reference sequence). The CDR3 loop spans 11 amino acids. V was pared by 5 bases and J by 8 bases, with 13 bases between. CDR3 coding DNA: TGTGCCTGGGGTGAGAACTCCCAGCAGTACTTC. This gives the protein CAWGENSQQYF.